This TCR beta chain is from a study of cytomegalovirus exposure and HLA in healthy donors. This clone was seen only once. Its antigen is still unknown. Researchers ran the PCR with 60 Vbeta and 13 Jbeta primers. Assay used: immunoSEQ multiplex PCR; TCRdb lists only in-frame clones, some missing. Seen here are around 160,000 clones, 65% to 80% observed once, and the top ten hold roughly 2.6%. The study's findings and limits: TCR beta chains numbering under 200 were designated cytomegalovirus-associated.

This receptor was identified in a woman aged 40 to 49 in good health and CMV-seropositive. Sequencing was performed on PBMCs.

The CDR3 DNA reads as TGTGCCAGCAGCTTAGGAAGGGGCGGGGTTAGTCAGCCCCAGCATTTT. This gives the protein CASSLGRGGVSQPQHF. The genes are TRBV7-9 and TRBJ1-5, with a possible D match to TRBD1 (5 bases). The CDR3 totals 16 residues. The germline CDR1 and CDR2 sequences are SEHNR and FQNEAQ (reference sequence). Trimming removed 1 base from V and 6 bases from J, with 16 bases in between.